This T cell receptor beta chain was captured in a study of regulatory T cells in long-lasting Graves disease. Study results and limitations: The TCR repertoire of persistent Graves' patients was less diverse than that of newly diagnosed ones.

CDR3-region Arm-PCR and iRepertoire HTBI primers produced the TCR beta libraries. TCRdb independently ran MiXCR on the multiplex PCR reads; one entry per CDR3 protein. The table shows 450,000 to 600,000 distinct CDR3 sequences, with around an eighth occurring only once. This clonotype turned up a few times. The antigen is not known. Time point specified: newly diagnosed GD, antithyroid drugs for less than 3 months. The TCR library was prepared using RNA isolated from PBMCs. Patients were from an endocrinology department in Xi'an, China. Germline lookup yields CDR1 MDHEN and CDR2 SYDVKM. The length of the CDR3 is 20 residues. V lost 5 bases to trimming and J lost 0 bases; unmatched junction nucleotides: 16. The same data also went into a second study, on T cells in Graves' hyperthyroidism and ophthalmopathy. From that paper: Clonotypes that were expanded in thyroid above 0.001 mostly appeared in blood too.

The chain employs TRBV28 and TRBJ2-6; 7 nucleotides match TRBD1. This receptor was obtained from a man under 40 with Graves disease. The specimen comprised peripheral blood mononuclear cells (PBMCs), sampled at new diagnosis, from a patient treated with antithyroid drugs. CDR3 sequence reads: CASSPRKRGQHVSGANVLTF. The CDR3 DNA follows: TGTGCCAGCAGTCCCCGGAAACGGGGACAGCATGTCTCTGGGGCCAACGTCCTGACTTTC.